The 31 T cell receptor beta chains reported below all come from one sample, sequenced in a study of blood T cell repertoires in COVID-19. The protocol was immunoSEQ multiplex PCR, while the TCRdb copy is restricted to in-frame clones and leaves out a portion. The sample lists about 260,000 clones, 85% to 90% occurring once. Source material: peripheral blood. The receptor source for this set is a woman in her thirties or forties with acute or convalescent COVID-19.

The genes are TRBV6-5 and TRBJ1-3, with D possibly matching TRBD1 (6 bases). V was pared by 0 bases and J by 2 bases, with 8 bases between. This CDR3 comprises 15 residues. Germline CDR1 is MNHEY and CDR2 is SVGAGI. The CDR3 loop reads CASSYSNRAGNTIYF. The CDR3 DNA reads as TGTGCCAGCAGTTACTCAAACAGGGCTGGAAACACCATATATTTT.

The gene calls are TRBV6-4 and TRBJ1-2, with D perhaps matching TRBD1 (6 bases). V was clipped by 6 bases and J by 7 bases, with 21 bases between them. Germline V lookup: CDR1 MRHNA, CDR2 SNTAGT. The CDR3 runs to 15 residues. CDR3 bases: TGTGCCAGCAGGCCCACAGGGAGCGGGGCGGGTGGCTACACCTTC. Its protein product is CASRPTGSGAGGYTF.

The J gene is TRBJ1-2, the V gene TRBV12-3 or TRBV12-4; TRBD1 might be the D (5 bases). The CDR3 is made up of 13 amino acids. The V end lost 5 bases, the J end lost 8 bases, and 15 bases lay between the germline ends. The CDR3 DNA sequence: TGTGCCAGCAGTAAGCCAGGGAGGGAAGGCTACACCTTC. As protein: CASSKPGREGYTF.

The chain links TRBV5-5 to TRBJ1-2; the match to TRBD1 covers 8 bases. Germline V gene sequence: CDR1 SGHKS, CDR2 YYEKEE (reference sequence). Germline trimming cut 0 bases from V and 4 bases from J; bases unmatched to any gene: 2. The CDR3 loop spans 14 amino acids. CDR3 sequence: CASSLGQGPYGYTF. CDR3 DNA sequence: TGTGCCAGCAGCTTGGGACAGGGGCCCTATGGCTACACCTTC.

V is TRBV12-3 or TRBV12-4 and J is TRBJ1-2; D might be TRBD1 (5 bases). This CDR3 spans 13 amino acids. V shed 0 bases and J shed 4 bases, with 6 bases lying between them. CDR3 residues: CASSLAQGYGYTF. In DNA form, the CDR3 reads TGTGCCAGCAGTTTAGCGCAGGGCTATGGCTACACCTTC.

The V call is TRBV2, the J call TRBJ1-6; the match to TRBD1 covers 8 bases. Germline CDR1 SNHLY, CDR2 FYNNEI. The trim removed 3 bases at V and 7 bases at J, leaving 5 bases unmatched. The CDR3 runs 15 residues. CDR3 nucleotide sequence: TGTGCCAGCAGTGATCAGGGGGCGCGGAATTCACCCCTCCACTTT. Its translation: CASSDQGARNSPLHF. Looking up the rest from reference TRBV2 and TRBJ1-6 gives the full variable domain: EPEVTQTPSHQVTQMGQEVILRCVPISNHLYFYWYRQILGQKVEFLVSFYNNEISEKSEIFDDQFSVERPDGSNFTLKIRSTKLEDSAMYFCASSDQGARNSPLHFGNGTRLTVT.

The genes are TRBV6-5 and TRBJ1-1; D possibly corresponds to TRBD1 (6 bases). The germline CDR1 and CDR2 sequences are MNHEY and SVGAGI. The CDR3 runs 14 residues. Trimming removed 2 bases from V and 13 bases from J, with 20 bases in between. CDR3 DNA sequence: TGTGCCAGCAGTTACAAGTTGGGGGGGGCGCGCAGTTTCTTT. Amino acids: CASSYKLGGARSFF.

The genes are TRBV3-1 (or the pseudogene TRBV3-2) and TRBJ2-5; the match to TRBD1 covers 9 bases. The CDR3 contains 18 residues. V trimming: 0 bases; J trimming: 1 base; junction bases outside the gene matches: 9. The germline gives CDR1 LGHDT, CDR2 YNNKEL (reference sequence). The CDR3 loop is CASSQEFGTGSFQETQYF. In DNA form, the CDR3 reads TGTGCCAGCAGCCAAGAGTTCGGGACAGGGTCATTCCAAGAGACCCAGTACTTC.

V usage is TRBV7-3 and J usage is TRBJ2-6; no clear D. Per the germline V gene, CDR1 is SGHTA and CDR2 is FQGTGA. Trimming left V 4 bases short and J 4 bases short, with 8 bases between. The CDR3 has 14 residues. For the CDR3, the DNA is TGTGCCAGCAGCTCCGGTTCCGGGGCCAACGTCCTGACTTTC. Amino acid sequence: CASSSGSGANVLTF. Using reference TRBV7-3 and TRBJ2-6 for the parts outside the CDR3, the full variable domain is GAGVSQTPSNKVTEKGKYVELRCDPISGHTALYWYRQSLGQGPEFLIYFQGTGAADDSGLPNDRFFAVRPEGSVSTLKIQRTERGDSAVYLCASSSGSGANVLTFGAGSRLTVL.

This clone was detected only a few times. The genes are TRBV7-2 and TRBJ2-5; 10 bases map to TRBD1. The germline CDR1 and CDR2 sequences are SGHTA and FQGNSA. CDR3 length: 14 amino acids. Trimming at V came to 4 bases and at J to 9 bases, leaving 8 bases not matched to a gene. The CDR3 region is CASSWDRGLEAQYF. The CDR3 region has the DNA TGTGCCAGCAGCTGGGACAGGGGCCTCGAGGCCCAGTACTTC.

The chain is built from TRBV30 and TRBJ1-2, with 9 bases identical to TRBD1. The CDR3 length is 14 residues. CDR1 and CDR2 from the germline V gene are GTSNPN and SVGIG (reference sequence). The junction had 8 bases not matched to a gene; V was cut back by 1 base and J by 8 bases. Here the CDR3 DNA reads TGTGCCTGGAGTGCAGGACAGGGGATAGGAGGCTACACCTTC. This gives the protein CAWSAGQGIGGYTF.

The chain combines TRBV7-8 with TRBJ2-1, with 8 bases that match TRBD1. The germline V gene encodes CDR1 SGHVS and CDR2 FQNEAQ. There are 15 residues in the CDR3. Trimming cost V 3 bases and J 7 bases; bases outside gene matches: 8. The CDR3 here is CASSFPGQDMNEQFF. The CDR3 DNA sequence: TGTGCCAGCAGCTTTCCGGGACAGGACATGAATGAGCAGTTCTTC.

This chain links TRBV11-2 with TRBJ2-1, with 8 bases lining up with TRBD1. CDR1 is SGHAT and CDR2 is FQNNGV in the germline V gene. The V segment lost 5 bases and the J segment 0 bases; nucleotides outside the gene matches: 6. The CDR3 length is 16 residues. The DNA for the CDR3 is TGTGCCAGCAGCCAGCGACAGGGGCCCTCCTACAATGAGCAGTTCTTC. This codes for CASSQRQGPSYNEQFF.

This sequence joins TRBV5-1 and TRBJ1-2; 11 positions agree with TRBD1. The V and J ends lost 3 bases and 4 bases, in that order; junction bases with no gene match: 5. The CDR3 sequence is 15 residues long. Germline V gene data show CDR1 as SGHRS and CDR2 as YFSETQ. This CDR3 reads CASSSGTGGTYGYTF. In nucleotides, the CDR3 is TGCGCCAGCAGCTCCGGGACAGGGGGGACCTATGGCTACACCTTC.

The chain joins TRBV6-5 to TRBJ2-2; 7 positions match TRBD1. Trimming removed 5 bases from V and 8 bases from J; junction bases left unmatched: 5. The V gene's germline CDR1 is MNHEY and CDR2 SVGAGI. The CDR3 spans 13 residues. The CDR3 protein is CASSRTGTGELFF. The CDR3 coding sequence is TGTGCCAGCAGTCGGACAGGAACGGGGGAGCTGTTTTTT.

V is TRBV2 and J is TRBJ1-1, with D perhaps TRBD1 (5 bases). Trimming took 6 bases from V and 5 from J, leaving 16 bases between them. The germline V gene has CDR1 SNHLY and CDR2 FYNNEI. The CDR3 has 14 residues. Here the CDR3 DNA reads TGTGCCAGCAGGATGGGGGGAGTGACGACTGAAGCTTTCTTT. Protein sequence: CASRMGGVTTEAFF.

V and J are TRBV30 and TRBJ2-2; D gene unclear. The V and J ends lost 1 base and 2 bases respectively, with 11 bases between them. The CDR3 has 15 residues. Germline V gene sequence: CDR1 GTSNPN, CDR2 SVGIG (reference sequence). The DNA of the CDR3 is TGTGCCTGGAGTGGCCCGACGGGTAACACCGGGGAGCTGTTTTTT. It is translated as CAWSGPTGNTGELFF.

In its sample, this clone was seen once. V is TRBV27 and J is TRBJ2-7; 7 bases are shared with TRBD1. Germline values: CDR1 MNHEY, CDR2 SMNVEV (reference sequence). J was trimmed by 3 bases and V by 6 bases; bases with no gene match: 29. The CDR3 consists of 21 residues. The CDR3 protein is CASSRTGGEGQTLRPLYEQYV. In nucleotides, the CDR3 is TGTGCCAGCAGCAGGACAGGTGGGGAAGGACAAACCCTTCGGCCCCTCTACGAGCAGTACGTC.

This chain links TRBV7-2 with TRBJ2-5; 13 nucleotides align to TRBD2. This CDR3 is 16 amino acids long. Germline CDR1 and CDR2: SGHTA and FQGNSA. The junction had 5 bases not matched to a gene; V was cut back by 2 bases and J by 5 bases. This CDR3 is CASSLTSGGVRETQYF. The DNA of the CDR3 is TGTGCCAGCAGCTTAACTAGCGGGGGGGTTAGGGAGACCCAGTACTTC.

J is TRBJ2-2 and V is TRBV3-1 (or the pseudogene TRBV3-2); TRBD2 matches 12 bases. Germline V gene data show CDR1 as LGHDT and CDR2 as YNNKEL (reference sequence). CDR3 length: 17 amino acids. V shed 0 bases, J shed 5 bases, and the junction held 4 bases outside the gene matches. The CDR3 region is CASSQDRLAGVTGELFF. Written as DNA, the CDR3 is TGTGCCAGCAGCCAAGACCGACTAGCGGGGGTAACCGGGGAGCTGTTTTTT.

This clone was seen only once. V and J are TRBV25-1 and TRBJ1-1, with 7 bases aligning to TRBD1. The junction had 8 bases not matched to a gene; V was cut back by 6 bases and J by 7 bases. From germline, CDR1 is MGHDK and CDR2 SYGVNS. The CDR3 runs 13 residues. CDR3 in DNA: TGTGCCAGCAGCCCAATGGGACAGAGTGAAGCTTTCTTT. Translation gives CASSPMGQSEAFF.

The chain recombines TRBV7-9 with TRBJ1-2; 7 bases agree with TRBD1. The CDR3 is made up of 15 amino acids. Trimming cost V 0 bases and J 4 bases; bases outside gene matches: 5. CDR1 SEHNR and CDR2 FQNEAQ come from the germline V gene (reference sequence). The CDR3 nucleotides read TGTGCCAGCAGCTTAGCCACCGGGACAGCCTATGGCTACACCTTC. Translated, it gives CASSLATGTAYGYTF.

The rearrangement joins TRBV2 to TRBJ2-7, with D unclear. The CDR3 extends over 13 amino acids. The germline gives CDR1 SNHLY, CDR2 FYNNEI. V was trimmed by 0 bases and J by 3 bases, leaving 6 bases between them. The CDR3 DNA reads as TGTGCCAGCAGTGAAGCTACTGGCTACGAGCAGTACGTC. It specifies CASSEATGYEQYV.

The chain is built from TRBV5-1 and TRBJ1-2, with D possibly TRBD1 on 6 matching bases. CDR1 is SGHRS, CDR2 YFSETQ, per germline. The V end lost 6 bases, the J end lost 3 bases, and 18 bases lay between the germline ends. This CDR3 spans 15 amino acids. In nucleotides, the CDR3 is TGCGCCAGCACCCCAGGGGAGGGAGCCCACTATGGCTACACCTTC. This translates into CASTPGEGAHYGYTF.

This sequence joins TRBV6-5 and TRBJ2-1; 10 bases are shared with TRBD1. The CDR3 covers 14 residues. Trimming took 5 bases from V and 8 from J; bases not matched to a gene: 6. Germline V gives CDR1 MNHEY, CDR2 SVGAGI. CDR3 sequence: CASSRDRGGDEQFF. The CDR3 DNA reads as TGTGCCAGCAGTCGGGACAGGGGTGGGGATGAGCAGTTCTTC.

The gene calls are TRBV5-1 and TRBJ1-2; TRBD1 matches at 7 bases. Trimming cost V 1 base and J 3 bases; bases outside gene matches: 6. This CDR3 has 15 amino acids. Germline assignment: CDR1 SGHRS and CDR2 YFSETQ. The CDR3 bases are TGCGCCAGCAGCTTGTACGAGGGGGCAGACTATGGCTACACCTTC. It translates to CASSLYEGADYGYTF.

The gene calls are TRBV6-5 and TRBJ2-7; 7 nucleotides match TRBD2. CDR3 size: 14 residues. Germline V gene data show CDR1 as MNHEY and CDR2 as SVGAGI. The V and J ends lost 6 bases and 7 bases, in that order; junction bases with no gene match: 12. The CDR3 nucleotides read TGTGCCAGCAGCCTCGCCGGGGGGTCTACTGAGCAGTACGTC. Encoded protein: CASSLAGGSTEQYV.

This rearrangement joins TRBV6-5 to TRBJ2-1, with D possibly matching TRBD2 (6 bases). Between the trimmed V and J ends, which lost 6 bases and 8 bases, there was a span of 20 bases. The V gene's germline CDR1 is MNHEY and CDR2 SVGAGI. The CDR3 is 15 amino acids. The DNA of the CDR3 is TGTGCCAGCAGAGATGGCGGGGCCAAAGGATATGAGCAGTTCTTC. It codes for CASRDGGAKGYEQFF.

This clone was detected only a few times. This chain joins TRBV7-8 and TRBJ1-6; D might be TRBD1 (6 bases). CDR1 and CDR2 from the germline V gene are SGHVS and FQNEAQ. Trimming pared 5 bases from V and 7 bases from J, leaving 15 bases between. The CDR3 has 15 amino acids. The CDR3 loop is CASSPQGRGNSPLHF. The CDR3 DNA sequence: TGTGCCAGCAGCCCCCAGGGGCGCGGGAATTCACCCCTCCACTTT.

The chain combines TRBV18 with TRBJ1-5, with TRBD1 as a possible D gene (5 bases). Germline CDR1 and CDR2: KGHSH and LQKENI. V was pared by 2 bases and J by 0 bases, with 11 bases between. The CDR3 runs 16 residues. CDR3 residues: CASSPAQAYSNQPQHF. The CDR3 DNA sequence: TGTGCCAGCTCACCAGCACAGGCTTATAGCAATCAGCCCCAGCATTTT.

The V and J genes are TRBV18 and TRBJ1-3, with TRBD1 matching over 8 bases. Germline V lookup: CDR1 KGHSH, CDR2 LQKENI. V trimming: 6 bases; J trimming: 8 bases; junction bases outside the gene matches: 15. CDR3 length: 16 amino acids. The CDR3 sequence is CASSPLPGQGAYTIYF. Written as DNA, the CDR3 is TGTGCCAGCTCGCCTCTCCCCGGGCAGGGGGCATACACCATATATTTT.